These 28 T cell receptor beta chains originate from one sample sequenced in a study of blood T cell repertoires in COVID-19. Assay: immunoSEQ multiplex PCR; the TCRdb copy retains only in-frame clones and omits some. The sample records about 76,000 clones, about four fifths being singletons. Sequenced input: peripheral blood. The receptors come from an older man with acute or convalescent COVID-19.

CDR3 sequence (DNA): TGCGCCAGCAGCTTGGTAGCGGGAACGGTAGGAGATACGCAGTATTTT. Amino acid sequence: CASSLVAGTVGDTQYF. The V call is TRBV5-1, the J call TRBJ2-3; 8 bases are shared with TRBD2. The V segment lost 0 bases and the J segment 5 bases; nucleotides outside the gene matches: 8. The CDR3 covers 16 residues. CDR1 is SGHRS, CDR2 YFSETQ, per germline. The variable domain in full, completed from reference TRBV5-1 and TRBJ2-3, reads KAGVTQTPRYLIKTRGQQVTLSCSPISGHRSVSWYQQTPGQGLQFLFEYFSETQRNKGNFPGRFSGRQFSNSRSEMNVSTLELGDSALYLCASSLVAGTVGDTQYFGPGTRLTVL.

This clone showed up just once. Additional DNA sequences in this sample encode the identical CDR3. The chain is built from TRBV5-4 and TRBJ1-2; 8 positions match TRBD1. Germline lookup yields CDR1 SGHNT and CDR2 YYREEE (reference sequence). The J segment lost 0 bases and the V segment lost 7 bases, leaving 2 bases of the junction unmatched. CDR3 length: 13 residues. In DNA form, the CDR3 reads TGTGCCAGCCGGGGACAGGCTAACTATGGCTACACCTTC. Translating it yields CASRGQANYGYTF.

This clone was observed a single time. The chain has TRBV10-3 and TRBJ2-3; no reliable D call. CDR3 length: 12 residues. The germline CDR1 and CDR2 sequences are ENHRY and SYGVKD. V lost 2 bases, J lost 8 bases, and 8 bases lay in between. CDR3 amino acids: CAISEAGSTQYF. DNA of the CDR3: TGTGCCATCAGTGAGGCAGGTAGTACGCAGTATTTT.

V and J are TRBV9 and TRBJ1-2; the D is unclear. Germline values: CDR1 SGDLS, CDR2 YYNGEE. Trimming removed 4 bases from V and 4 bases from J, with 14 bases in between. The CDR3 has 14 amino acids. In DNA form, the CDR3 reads TGTGCCAGCAGCCTAGACCCAGAGGGCTATGGCTACACCTTC. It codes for CASSLDPEGYGYTF.

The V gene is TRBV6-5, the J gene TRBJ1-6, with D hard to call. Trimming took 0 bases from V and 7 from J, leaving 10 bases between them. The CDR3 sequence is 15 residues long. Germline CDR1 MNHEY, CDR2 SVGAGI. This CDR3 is CASSYSGGANSPLHF. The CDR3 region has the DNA TGTGCCAGCAGTTACTCAGGCGGCGCGAATTCACCCCTCCACTTT.

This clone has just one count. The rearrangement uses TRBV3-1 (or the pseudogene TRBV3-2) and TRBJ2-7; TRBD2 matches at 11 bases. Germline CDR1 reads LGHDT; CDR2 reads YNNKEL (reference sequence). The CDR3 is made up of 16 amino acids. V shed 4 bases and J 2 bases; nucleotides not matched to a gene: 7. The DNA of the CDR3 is TGTGCCAGCAGCCGTGGGACTAGCGGAGCTCCCTACGAGCAGTACTTC. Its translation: CASSRGTSGAPYEQYF.

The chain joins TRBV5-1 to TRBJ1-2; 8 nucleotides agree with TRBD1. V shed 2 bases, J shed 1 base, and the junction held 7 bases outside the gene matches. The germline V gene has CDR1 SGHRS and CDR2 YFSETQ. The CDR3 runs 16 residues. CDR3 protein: CASSFHDRGVNYGYTF. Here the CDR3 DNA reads TGCGCCAGCAGCTTCCATGACAGGGGAGTTAACTATGGCTACACCTTC.

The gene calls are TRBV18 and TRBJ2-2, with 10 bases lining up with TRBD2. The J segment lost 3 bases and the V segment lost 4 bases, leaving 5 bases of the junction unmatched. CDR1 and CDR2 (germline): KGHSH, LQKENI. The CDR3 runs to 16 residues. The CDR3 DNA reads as TGTGCCAGCTCACAGCTAGCGGGAGCCGACACCGGGGAGCTGTTTTTT. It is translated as CASSQLAGADTGELFF.

CDR3 nucleotide sequence: TGTGCCAGCAGTTTAAAGGGTGCAGGGGGCGCGCGGGGAAACACCATATATTTT. It specifies CASSLKGAGGARGNTIYF. The rearrangement uses TRBV27 and TRBJ1-3; TRBD1 aligns across 8 bases. Germline V gene lookup returns CDR1 MNHEY and CDR2 SMNVEV (reference sequence). The CDR3 has 18 amino acids. V lost 2 bases to trimming and J lost 4 bases; unmatched junction nucleotides: 13.

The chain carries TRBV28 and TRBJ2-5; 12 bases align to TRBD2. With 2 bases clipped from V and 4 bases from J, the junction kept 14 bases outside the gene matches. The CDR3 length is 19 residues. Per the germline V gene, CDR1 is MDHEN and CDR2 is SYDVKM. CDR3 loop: CASSLELGPGTSGRETQYF. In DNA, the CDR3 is TGTGCCAGCAGTTTAGAACTAGGACCGGGGACTAGCGGGCGAGAGACCCAGTACTTC.

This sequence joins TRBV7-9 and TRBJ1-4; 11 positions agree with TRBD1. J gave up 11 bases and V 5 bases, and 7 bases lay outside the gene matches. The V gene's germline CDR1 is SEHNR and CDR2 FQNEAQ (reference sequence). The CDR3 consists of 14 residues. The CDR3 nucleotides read TGTGCCAGCAGCCTCGGGACAGGGGGAAAGAAACTGTTTTTT. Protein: CASSLGTGGKKLFF.

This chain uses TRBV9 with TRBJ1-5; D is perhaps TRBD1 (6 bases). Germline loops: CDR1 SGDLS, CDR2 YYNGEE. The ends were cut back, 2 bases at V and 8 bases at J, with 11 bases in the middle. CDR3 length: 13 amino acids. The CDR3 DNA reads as TGTGCCAGCAGCGTCCAAGAGGGGGAGCCCCAGCATTTT. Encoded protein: CASSVQEGEPQHF.

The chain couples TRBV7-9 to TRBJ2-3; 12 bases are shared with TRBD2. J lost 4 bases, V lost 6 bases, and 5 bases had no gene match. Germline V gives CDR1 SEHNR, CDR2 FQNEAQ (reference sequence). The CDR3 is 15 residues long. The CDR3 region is CASSFGLAGPDTQYF. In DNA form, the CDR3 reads TGTGCCAGCAGTTTCGGACTAGCGGGACCAGATACGCAGTATTTT.

CDR3 sequence reads: CSASRQGVDQPQHF. CDR3 nucleotides: TGCAGTGCTAGTCGCCAGGGGGTCGATCAGCCCCAGCATTTT. The chain employs TRBV20-1 and TRBJ1-5; 7 bases match TRBD1. Trimming at V came to 3 bases and at J to 5 bases, leaving 7 bases not matched to a gene. This CDR3 has 14 residues. The germline CDR1 and CDR2 sequences are DFQATT and SNEGSKA (reference sequence).

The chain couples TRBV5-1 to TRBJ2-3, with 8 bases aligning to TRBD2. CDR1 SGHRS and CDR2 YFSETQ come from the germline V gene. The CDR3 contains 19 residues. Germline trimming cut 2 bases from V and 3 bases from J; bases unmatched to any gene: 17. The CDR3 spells CASSFRGELADLRTDTQYF. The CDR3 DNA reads TGCGCCAGCAGCTTTAGGGGGGAACTAGCGGACCTAAGGACAGATACGCAGTATTTT.

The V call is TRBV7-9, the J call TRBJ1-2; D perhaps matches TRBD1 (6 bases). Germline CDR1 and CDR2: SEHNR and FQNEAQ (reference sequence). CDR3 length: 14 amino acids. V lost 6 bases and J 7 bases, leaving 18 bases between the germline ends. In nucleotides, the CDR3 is TGTGCCAGCAGTTCGGACAGTAATTTTCGTGGCTACACCTTC. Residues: CASSSDSNFRGYTF.

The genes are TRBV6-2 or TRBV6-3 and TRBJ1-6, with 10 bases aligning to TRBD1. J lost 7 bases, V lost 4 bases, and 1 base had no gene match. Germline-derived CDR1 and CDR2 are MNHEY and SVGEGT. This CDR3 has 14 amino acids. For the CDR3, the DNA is TGTGCCAGCAGTTGGGGACAGGGGAATTCACCCCTCCACTTT. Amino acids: CASSWGQGNSPLHF.

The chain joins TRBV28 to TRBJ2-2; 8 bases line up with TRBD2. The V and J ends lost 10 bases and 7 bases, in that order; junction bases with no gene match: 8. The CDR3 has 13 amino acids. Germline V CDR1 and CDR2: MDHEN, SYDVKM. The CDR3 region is CATRGGVVGELFF. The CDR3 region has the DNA TGTGCCACCCGGGGGGGAGTTGTCGGGGAGCTGTTTTTT.

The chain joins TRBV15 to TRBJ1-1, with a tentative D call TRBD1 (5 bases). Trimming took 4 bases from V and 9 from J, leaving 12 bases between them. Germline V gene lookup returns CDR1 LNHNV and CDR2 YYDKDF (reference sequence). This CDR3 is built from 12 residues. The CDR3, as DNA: TGTGCCACCAGCATTGGGGCAGGAAAAGCTTTCTTT. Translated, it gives CATSIGAGKAFF.

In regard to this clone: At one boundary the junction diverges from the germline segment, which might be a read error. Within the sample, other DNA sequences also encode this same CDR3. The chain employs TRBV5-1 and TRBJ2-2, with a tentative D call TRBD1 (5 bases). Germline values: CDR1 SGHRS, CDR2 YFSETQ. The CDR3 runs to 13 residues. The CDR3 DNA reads TGCGCCAGTAGCTTGGATCAGGGAGGGGAGCTGTTTTTT. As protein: CASSLDQGGELFF.

The chain's CDR3 is CASSLQRTDTQYF. For the CDR3, the DNA is TGTGCCAGCAGCTTACAGCGGACAGATACGCAGTATTTT. This sequence joins TRBV7-8 and TRBJ2-3, with a possible D match to TRBD2 (5 bases). CDR3 size: 13 residues. Looked up from germline, CDR1 is SGHVS and CDR2 is FQNEAQ. V was shortened by 2 bases and J by 3 bases, with 6 bases between the two germline ends. Looking up the rest from reference TRBV7-8 and TRBJ2-3 gives the full variable domain: GAGVSQSPRYKVAKRGQDVALRCDPISGHVSLFWYQQALGQGPEFLTYFQNEAQLDKSGLPSDRFFAERPEGSVSTLKIQRTQQEDSAVYLCASSLQRTDTQYFGPGTRLTVL.

In nucleotides, the CDR3 is TGTGCCAGCAGCTTTTATTCAGCGGGGGACAATGAGCAGTTCTTC. This codes for CASSFYSAGDNEQFF. This chain joins TRBV7-8 and TRBJ2-1, with 8 bases fitting TRBD2. Germline CDR1 SGHVS, CDR2 FQNEAQ. The V gene end was trimmed by 3 bases and the J gene end by 5 bases; junction bases not matched to a gene: 6. The length of the CDR3 is 15 residues.

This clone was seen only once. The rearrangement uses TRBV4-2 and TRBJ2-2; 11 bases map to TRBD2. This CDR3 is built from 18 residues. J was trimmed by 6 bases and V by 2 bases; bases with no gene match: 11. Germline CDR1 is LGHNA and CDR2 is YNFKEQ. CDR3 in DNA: TGTGCCAGCAGCCAAACTCCACTAGCGGGAGTGGGGGCCGGGGAGCTGTTTTTT. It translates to CASSQTPLAGVGAGELFF.

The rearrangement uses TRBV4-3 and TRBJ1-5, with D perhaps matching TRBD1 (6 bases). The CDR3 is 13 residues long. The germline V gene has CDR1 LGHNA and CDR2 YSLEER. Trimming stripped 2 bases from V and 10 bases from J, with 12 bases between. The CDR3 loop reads CASSQIGGGPQHF. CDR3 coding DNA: TGCGCCAGCAGCCAAATAGGGGGGGGTCCCCAGCATTTT.

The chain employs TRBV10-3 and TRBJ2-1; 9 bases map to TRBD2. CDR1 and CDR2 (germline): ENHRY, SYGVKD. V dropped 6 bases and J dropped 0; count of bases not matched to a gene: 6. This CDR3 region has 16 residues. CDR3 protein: CAIRGSGRNSYNEQFF. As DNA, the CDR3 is TGTGCCATCAGAGGAAGCGGGAGGAACTCCTACAATGAGCAGTTCTTC.

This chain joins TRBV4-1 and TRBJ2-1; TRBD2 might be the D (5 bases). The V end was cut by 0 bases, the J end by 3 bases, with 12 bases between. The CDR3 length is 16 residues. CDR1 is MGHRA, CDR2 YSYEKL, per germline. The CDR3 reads CASSQDPASNYNEQFF. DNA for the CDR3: TGCGCCAGCAGCCAAGATCCAGCTAGCAACTACAATGAGCAGTTCTTC.

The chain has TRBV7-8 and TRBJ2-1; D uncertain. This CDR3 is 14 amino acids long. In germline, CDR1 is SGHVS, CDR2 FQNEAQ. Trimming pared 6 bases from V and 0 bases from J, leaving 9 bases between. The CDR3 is CASRQSSSYNEQFF. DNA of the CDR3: TGTGCCAGCAGACAGTCGAGCTCCTACAATGAGCAGTTCTTC.

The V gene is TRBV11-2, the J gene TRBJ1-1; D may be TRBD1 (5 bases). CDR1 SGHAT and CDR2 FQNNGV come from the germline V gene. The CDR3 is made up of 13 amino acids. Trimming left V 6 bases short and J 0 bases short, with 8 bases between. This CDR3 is CASRQGLNTEAFF. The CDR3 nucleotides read TGTGCCAGCAGGCAGGGTTTGAACACTGAAGCTTTCTTT.